The T cell receptor (beta chain) under discussion was sequenced for a study of blood T cell repertoires in COVID-19. Study-wide context: Sites across the United States, Italy and Spain contributed samples from acute and convalescent COVID-19.

There are 15 residues in the CDR3. V was clipped by 1 base and J by 10 bases, with 16 bases between them. Germline V gene lookup returns CDR1 KGHDR and CDR2 SFDVKD. Profiled with immunoSEQ multiplex PCR; TCRdb holds only in-frame clones, not every one. Of hundreds of thousands of clones listed, approximately 90% are singletons. The chain combines TRBV24-1 with TRBJ2-1, with a tentative D call TRBD1 (6 bases). The sample comprised peripheral blood. The sequence was obtained from a woman between 18 and 29 years old who had recovered from COVID-19. The CDR3 DNA is TGTGCCACCAGTGATTTCTCAGGGGTTCCGAACGAGCAGTTCTTC. This codes for CATSDFSGVPNEQFF.